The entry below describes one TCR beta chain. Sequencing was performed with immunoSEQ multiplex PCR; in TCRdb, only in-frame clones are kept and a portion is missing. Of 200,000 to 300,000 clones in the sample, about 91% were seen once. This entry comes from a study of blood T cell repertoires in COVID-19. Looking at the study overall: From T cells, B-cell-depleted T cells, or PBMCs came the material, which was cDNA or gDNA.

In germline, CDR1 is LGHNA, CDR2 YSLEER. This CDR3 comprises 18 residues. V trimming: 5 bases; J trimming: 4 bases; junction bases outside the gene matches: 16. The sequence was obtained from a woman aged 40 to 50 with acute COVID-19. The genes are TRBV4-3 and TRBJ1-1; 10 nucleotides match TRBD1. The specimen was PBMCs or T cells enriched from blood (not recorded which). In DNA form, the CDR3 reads TGCGCCAGCAGCGAGGAGTCTTACCGGGACAGGGGAGGCACTGAAGCTTTCTTT. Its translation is CASSEESYRDRGGTEAFF.